This T cell receptor beta chain came from a study of T cells after yellow fever vaccination. Study results and limitations: Repertoires sorted by FACS could include abundant clonotypes that are contaminants from the bulk population. A small proportion of clonotypes was detected in both the CD4 and CD8 compartments.

TCR cDNA was made by 5'RACE template switching, adding a universal primer site and UMIs. One entry per CDR3 protein, called by TCRdb with MiXCR from the 5' RACE reads. The table has approximately 250,000 distinct CDR3 sequences, roughly 6.8% seen once. This clonotype occurred a few times. Its antigen is undetermined. The receptor comes from a man under 40 who received the YFV17D yellow fever vaccine. The specimen was CD4+ T cells sorted from PBMCs, collected on the day of the yellow fever booster vaccination.

CDR3 sequence (DNA): TGTGCCAGCAGCTCGTATGGGGGACAGGGGACTTACGAGCAGTACTTC. Translated: CASSSYGGQGTYEQYF. This chain joins TRBV12-3 or TRBV12-4 and TRBJ2-7; 10 bases match TRBD1. The CDR3 has 16 residues. The trim removed 6 bases at V and 4 bases at J, leaving 12 bases unmatched.